The T cell receptor beta chain under discussion was sequenced for a study of shared clonotypes between healthy human individuals. Study-level findings and limits: The study's rarefaction showed incomplete sorted-subset sequencing despite large depth.

The CDR3 contains 14 residues. Looked up from germline, CDR1 is MGHRA and CDR2 is YSYEKL. The naive CD8 subset, CD45RO-negative cells positively selected for CCR7, excluded terminally differentiated effector memory CD45RA+ cells. Measured with immunoSEQ multiplex PCR; TCRdb has only the in-frame clones, and not every one. This table has 600,000 or so clones, 85% to 95% appearing once. Details on this clone: Antigen: not known.

The receptor's source is a woman aged 25-40 years in good health. This chain links TRBV4-1 with TRBJ2-5, with 8 bases matching TRBD2. The J call may not be correct, given that the DNA end is closer to TRBJ2-7. Sequenced material: naive CD8+ T cells sorted from blood. The CDR3 loop reads CASSQLLADNEQYF. The CDR3 nucleotides are TGCGCCAGCAGCCAACTACTAGCGGACAACGAGCAGTACTTC.